The 8 T cell receptor beta chains listed next were all sequenced from one sample in a study of T cell repertoires in cytomegalovirus infection (dated by TCRdb to between 2018 and 2021). The sample was run on an Illumina HiSeq 1500. TCRdb took the public reads, trimmed them with fastp at Q25, ran MiXCR for clone calling and kept in-frame beta chains. Records with the same CDR3 protein are collapsed into one entry carrying the most frequent genes and DNA. Counted in this sample were under 250,000 distinct CDR3 sequences; about 5.9% of them appeared once. 5.5% to 8% of the sample rests with the top ten. The sample was PBMCs. The receptors originated from a human donor in good health (CMV status not recorded). Some clones in this sample may be carry-over from other donors' samples.

This clonotype showed up many times. This chain joins TRBV7-9 and TRBJ2-5; no firm D call. This CDR3 spans 13 amino acids. V was trimmed by 5 bases and J by 6 bases, leaving 13 bases between them. The V gene's germline CDR1 is SEHNR and CDR2 FQNEAQ (reference sequence). The CDR3 region is CASSPFARQTQYF. CDR3 in DNA: TGTGCCAGCAGCCCCTTCGCCAGGCAGACCCAGTACTTC.

This clonotype was seen a few times. This chain uses TRBV18 with TRBJ2-2, with D uncertain. Germline V gene lookup returns CDR1 KGHSH and CDR2 LQKENI. Trimming left V 2 bases short and J 4 bases short, with 14 bases between. The CDR3 has 16 amino acids. CDR3 residues: CASSPELMWSTGELFF. The CDR3 bases are TGTGCCAGCTCACCAGAACTGATGTGGAGCACCGGGGAGCTGTTTTTT.

This clonotype was detected ten times or more. The chain has TRBV7-3 and TRBJ2-1, with 9 bases matching TRBD2. V lost 6 bases and J lost 8; bases outside the gene matches: 11. The CDR3 sequence is 15 residues long. CDR1 is SGHTA and CDR2 is FQGTGA in the germline V gene. CDR3 coding DNA: TGTGCCAGCAGGCGGCGGGGGGGTAGGGGGGATGAGCAGTTCTTC. Protein: CASRRRGGRGDEQFF.

This clonotype was counted at least ten times. The chain has TRBV19 and TRBJ1-1; D unresolved. The CDR3 totals 16 residues. V was pared by 0 bases and J by 4 bases, with 15 bases between. CDR1 and CDR2 (germline): LNHDA, SQIVND (reference sequence). In DNA, the CDR3 is TGTGCCAGTAGTATAGATCTTTGGTTAAGTGGCACTGAAGCTTTCTTT. It translates to CASSIDLWLSGTEAFF.

This clonotype was detected ten times or more. The V call is TRBV28, the J call TRBJ2-7; D gene ambiguous. Germline-derived CDR1 and CDR2 are MDHEN and SYDVKM. This CDR3 is built from 12 residues. V was trimmed by 6 bases and J by 4 bases, leaving 10 bases between them. The CDR3 region has the DNA TGTGCCAGCAGCTTAGCACTATACGAGCAGTACTTC. Protein: CASSLALYEQYF.

The chain employs TRBV28 and TRBJ2-1, with 8 bases matching TRBD1. With V trimmed by 6 bases and J by 8 bases, 6 bases remained unmatched. Germline lookup yields CDR1 MDHEN and CDR2 SYDVKM. This CDR3 is 13 amino acids long. The CDR3 loop is CASRGTGLYEQFF. In DNA, the CDR3 is TGTGCCAGCAGGGGGACAGGTCTGTATGAGCAGTTCTTC.

In this sample, this clonotype turned up a few times. J is TRBJ1-2 and V is TRBV28; maybe TRBD1 (5 bases). The CDR3 extends over 11 amino acids. CDR1 is MDHEN, CDR2 SYDVKM, per germline. Trimming removed 7 bases at V and 8 bases at J, with 11 bases between. The CDR3 DNA reads TGTGCCAGCAATTCGGGGGGAGGCTACACCTTC. Protein product: CASNSGGGYTF.

This clonotype occurred many times. CDR3 DNA sequence: TGTGCCAGCAGCCCCCGACAGACCTATGGCTACACCTTC. Its protein is CASSPRQTYGYTF. The gene calls are TRBV7-2 and TRBJ1-2, with D tentatively TRBD1 (5 bases). The CDR3 loop spans 13 amino acids. V gave up 5 bases and J gave up 4 bases, with 11 bases separating them. From germline, CDR1 is SGHTA and CDR2 FQGNSA.